These 16 T cell receptor beta chains were all obtained from the same sample, sequenced in a study of T cells after yellow fever vaccination. Via MiXCR, TCRdb re-called the 5' RACE reads, giving one row per CDR3 protein. The table records about 500,000 distinct CDR3 sequences, about a sixth of them present only once. The starting material was PBMCs, obtained about 5 days after the first yellow fever vaccination. The receptors were sampled from a man between 18 and 29 years old who received the YFV17D yellow fever vaccine.

This clonotype was detected only a few times. This chain joins TRBV12-3 or TRBV12-4 and TRBJ2-1, with D perhaps matching TRBD2 (7 bases). The CDR3 length is 14 residues. V lost 7 bases to trimming and J lost 9 bases, with 19 bases between them. The CDR3, as DNA: TGTGCCAGCACCGAGAGGGGGGGGAGTATTGAGCAGTTCTTC. As protein: CASTERGGSIEQFF.

This clonotype was counted at least ten times. The rearrangement uses TRBV5-1 and TRBJ2-7; unclear D gene. V was cut by 2 bases and J by 3 bases, with 9 bases left in between. CDR3 length equals 13 residues. The V gene's germline CDR1 is SGHRS and CDR2 YFSETQ. CDR3 DNA sequence: TGCGCCAGCAGCTTATCGGGTCACTACGAGCAGTACTTC. Translated, it gives CASSLSGHYEQYF. The full variable domain, in which reference TRBV5-1 and TRBJ2-7 provide the parts outside the CDR3, is KAGVTQTPRYLIKTRGQQVTLSCSPISGHRSVSWYQQTPGQGLQFLFEYFSETQRNKGNFPGRFSGRQFSNSRSEMNVSTLELGDSALYLCASSLSGHYEQYFGPGTRLTVT.

Worth noting for this clonotype: No conserved phenylalanine or tryptophan ends this CDR3, so it is likely a read error. The chain joins TRBV20-1 to TRBJ1-6; the match to TRBD1 covers 7 bases. CDR1 is DFQATT and CDR2 is SNEGSKA in the germline V gene (reference sequence). CDR3 length: 15 residues. Losses at the gene ends were 0 bases for V and 10 bases for J; bases not matched to a gene: 9. As DNA, the CDR3 is TGCAGTGCTAGAGATGCGAGACAGGGTCGATCACCCCTCCACTCT. This sequence encodes CSARDARQGRSPLHS.

This clonotype has just one count. The gene calls are TRBV5-4 and TRBJ1-1; D is perhaps TRBD1 (5 bases). The CDR3 is 17 residues long. V dropped 0 bases and J dropped 5 bases, with 20 bases sitting between them. Germline CDR1 SGHNT, CDR2 YYREEE (reference sequence). The CDR3 nucleotides are TGTGCCAGCAGCTTGGTAGGCGGGGCCCTGCCTCTGACTGAAGCTTTCTTT. Amino acids: CASSLVGGALPLTEAFF.

This chain links TRBV3-1 with TRBJ2-1; 12 nucleotides agree with TRBD2. Germline V gene lookup returns CDR1 LGHDT and CDR2 YNNKEL (reference sequence). Trimming cost V 4 bases and J 13 bases; bases outside gene matches: 5. The CDR3 is made up of 13 amino acids. In nucleotides, the CDR3 is TGTGCCAGCAGCCCCTCTAGCGGGGGGGTCCAGTTCTTC. Translation: CASSPSSGGVQFF.

This clonotype has a count of ten or more. The chain is built from TRBV5-1 and TRBJ2-1; 7 bases are a match to TRBD1. The V gene's germline CDR1 is SGHRS and CDR2 YFSETQ. This CDR3 has 17 amino acids. Trimming cost V 3 bases and J 2 bases; bases outside gene matches: 11. The CDR3 sequence: CASSYFPGTETYNEQFF. CDR3 in DNA: TGCGCCAGCAGCTACTTTCCTGGGACAGAGACCTACAATGAGCAGTTCTTC.

This clonotype was seen a single time. CDR3 protein: CATQGTGRSYEQYF. DNA for the CDR3: TGTGCCACCCAGGGGACAGGCCGCTCCTACGAGCAGTACTTC. The chain has TRBV25-1 and TRBJ2-7; TRBD1 aligns across 8 bases. V was clipped by 10 bases and J by 0 bases; unmatched bases: 8. CDR1 and CDR2 (germline): MGHDK, SYGVNS. The CDR3 runs to 14 residues.

This clonotype was recorded many times. V is TRBV14 and J is TRBJ2-1, with D hard to call. Germline V gene lookup returns CDR1 SGHDN and CDR2 FVKESK. V lost 2 bases and J 6 bases, leaving 5 bases between the germline ends. The length of the CDR3 is 12 residues. The CDR3, as DNA: TGTGCCAGCAGCCAAATGTCCAATGAGCAGTTCTTC. Translated: CASSQMSNEQFF.

The chain couples TRBV27 to TRBJ2-2, with a weak D call TRBD1 (5 bases). Germline CDR1 reads MNHEY; CDR2 reads SMNVEV (reference sequence). V was shortened by 6 bases and J by 5 bases, with 16 bases between the two germline ends. This CDR3 has 15 residues. CDR3 bases: TGTGCCAGCAGCCCAGGGCTCGGGTGGACCGGGGAGCTGTTTTTT. This codes for CASSPGLGWTGELFF.

The V gene is TRBV20-1, the J gene TRBJ1-6; 12 bases are a match to TRBD1. Germline-derived CDR1 and CDR2 are DFQATT and SNEGSKA (reference sequence). The CDR3 is made up of 14 amino acids. The V gene end was trimmed by 4 bases and the J gene end by 10 bases; junction bases not matched to a gene: 5. CDR3 nucleotides: TGCAGTGCTAACTCCGGGACAGGGGGCTCACCCCTCCACTTT. Translating it yields CSANSGTGGSPLHF.

There are a few counts of this clonotype. The rearrangement uses TRBV2 and TRBJ1-5; D ambiguous. Trimming pared 6 bases from V and 0 bases from J, leaving 18 bases between. The CDR3 contains 17 residues. Germline V CDR1 and CDR2: SNHLY, FYNNEI. The CDR3 DNA follows: TGTGCCAGCAGAGCGGGCGCGGGCGATTATAGCAATCAGCCCCAGCATTTT. Translation: CASRAGAGDYSNQPQHF.

There are a few counts of this clonotype. Here the CDR3 reads CASSLTGTGGGEQFF. The CDR3, as DNA: TGTGCCAGCAGCCTGACCGGGACAGGGGGGGGTGAGCAGTTCTTC. This sequence joins TRBV7-9 and TRBJ2-1; 11 positions agree with TRBD1. The germline CDR1 and CDR2 sequences are SEHNR and FQNEAQ (reference sequence). The CDR3 consists of 15 residues. Trimming removed 5 bases from V and 9 bases from J; junction bases left unmatched: 9.

The chain couples TRBV7-2 to TRBJ1-2; no clear D gene. Per the germline V gene, CDR1 is SGHTA and CDR2 is FQGNSA. This CDR3 has 14 amino acids. V shed 2 bases and J shed 2 bases, with 9 bases lying between them. CDR3 sequence: CASSLWRVNYGYTF. Here the CDR3 DNA reads TGTGCCAGCAGCTTATGGAGGGTCAACTATGGCTACACCTTC.

This clonotype showed up just a few times. V and J are TRBV19 and TRBJ1-6; D call uncertain. V lost 7 bases and J lost 9, with 13 bases in between. Germline V gene sequence: CDR1 LNHDA, CDR2 SQIVND (reference sequence). The CDR3 has 13 amino acids. CDR3 sequence (DNA): TGTGCCAGTAAAAACGACGAGGCTTCACCCCTCCACTTT. Translation gives CASKNDEASPLHF.

In this sample, this clonotype turned up a few times. The rearrangement uses TRBV10-3 and TRBJ2-1; 12 nucleotides line up with TRBD2. Germline V gene lookup returns CDR1 ENHRY and CDR2 SYGVKD. The J segment lost 5 bases and the V segment lost 7 bases, leaving 3 bases of the junction unmatched. The CDR3 consists of 14 residues. DNA for the CDR3: TGTGCCATCAAAAGGACTAGCGGGAACAATGAGCAGTTCTTC. Residues: CAIKRTSGNNEQFF.

This clonotype has more than one count but fewer than ten. The chain couples TRBV20-1 to TRBJ1-6, with D hard to call. The CDR3 runs to 16 residues. The V gene's germline CDR1 is DFQATT and CDR2 SNEGSKA (reference sequence). V shed 0 bases and J shed 3 bases, with 12 bases lying between them. CDR3 nucleotides: TGCAGTGCTAGAGATCTCCAGCGGGGCTATAATTCACCCCTCCACTTT. Encoded protein: CSARDLQRGYNSPLHF.